The rows below give T cell receptor beta chains drawn from one sample of a study of blood T cells in healthy people across ages. TCRdb redid the calling of the 5' RACE reads with MiXCR, one entry per CDR3 protein. The sample has some 710,000 distinct CDR3 sequences; about 20% are singletons. Source material: blood. The receptors here all came from a man in his 70s in good health. Each CDR3 is given with its conserved first and last residue. The D gene is left open where the match is weak. Clone size is stated in some rows and not others, as once, few, many or a class when expanded.

D gene,V gene,clone size,J gene,CDR3 DNA,CDR3 protein
TRBD1,TRBV6-6,few,TRBJ2-7,TGTGCCAGCAGTTTAGACAGGGGATTCTCCTACGAGCAGTACTTC,CASSLDRGFSYEQYF
-,TRBV7-6,-,TRBJ2-7,TGTGCCAGCAGCTGGGGATATAGCTCCTACGGGCAGTACTTC,CASSWGYSSYGQYF
-,TRBV12-3/TRBV12-4,-,TRBJ2-3,TGTGCCAGCAGTACGGATCCATCAGATACGCAGTATTTT,CASSTDPSDTQYF
-,TRBV5-1,-,TRBJ1-4,TGCGCCAGCAGCCGGACCGGGGATCAAAATGAAAAACTGTTTTTT,CASSRTGDQNEKLFF
-,TRBV5-1,-,TRBJ2-3,TGCGCCAGCAGCTCCGGATTGGGGGATACGCAGTATTTT,CASSSGLGDTQYF
TRBD2,TRBV7-6,once,TRBJ2-1,TGTGCCAGCAGCTTAGGGACTAGCGGGGTGGGTGAGCAGTTCTTC,CASSLGTSGVGEQFF
-,TRBV3-1,-,TRBJ2-1,TGTGCCAGCAGCCAGCCCGGGACTGGCTACAATGAGCAGTTCTTC,CASSQPGTGYNEQFF
-,TRBV21-1,-,TRBJ1-2,TGTGCCAGCAGCAAAGCTACCCTAGGGCAACCCAACTATGGCTACACCTTC,CASSKATLGQPNYGYTF
-,TRBV5-1,many,TRBJ2-5,TGCGCCAGCATAGCAGGAAGAGGGGAAGAGACCCAGTACTTC,CASIAGRGEETQYF
TRBD2,TRBV7-6,-,TRBJ2-1,TGTGCCAGCAGCTTGGGCGGGGGGATCAATGAGCAGTTCTTC,CASSLGGGINEQFF
TRBD1,TRBV7-8,few,TRBJ2-3,TGTGCCAGCAGCTCCAAGGGGGCGCCTGCAGATACGCAGTATTTT,CASSSKGAPADTQYF
-,TRBV7-6,-,TRBJ2-7,TGTGCCAGCAGCATGGGACCGAGCGGCTACGAGCAGTACTTC,CASSMGPSGYEQYF
-,TRBV28,-,TRBJ1-5,TGTGCCAGCAGTTTATCTCCAGGCCTGGGAAGTAGCAATCAGCCCCAGCATTTT,CASSLSPGLGSSNQPQHF
-,TRBV20-1,few,TRBJ2-6,TGCAGTGCTAAGGGGACAACTGGGGCCAACGTCCTGACTTTC,CSAKGTTGANVLTF
-,TRBV14,few,TRBJ2-7,TGTGCCAGCAGCCAACGGGGCGCCCTGTGGGGGCAGTACTTC,CASSQRGALWGQYF
-,TRBV5-8,-,TRBJ2-3,TGTGCCAGCAGCTTGGACCGGGATACGCAGTATTTT,CASSLDRDTQYF
TRBD1,TRBV3-1,few,TRBJ2-3,TGTGCCAGCAGCCTACAGGGGCCAGATACGCAGTATTTT,CASSLQGPDTQYF
TRBD1,TRBV10-3,few,TRBJ2-5,TGTGCCATCAGTGGACAGGGGGAGGGCCCAGAGACCCAGTACTTC,CAISGQGEGPETQYF
-,TRBV7-9,-,TRBJ2-5,TGTGCCAGCAGCTTTGGAGTTTGGGAGACCCAGTACTTC,CASSFGVWETQYF
TRBD2,TRBV7-8,-,TRBJ2-5,TGTGCCAGCCCCCCGGGGACTAGCGGTAGCGGTGGGCAAGAGACCCAGTACTTC,CASPPGTSGSGGQETQYF
TRBD2,TRBV12-3/TRBV12-4,once,TRBJ2-3,TGTGCCAGCAGTGCAGCGCGCGGGGGAAGCACAGATGTGGAATATTTT,CASSAARGGSTDVEYF
-,TRBV6-5,-,TRBJ1-2,TGTGCCAGCAGTGGACCTGGTAGGGGTCAAAACTATGGCTACACCTTC,CASSGPGRGQNYGYTF
-,TRBV4-1,few,TRBJ2-2,TGCGCCAGCAGCCAAGAAGGTGGTAGGGAAACCGGGGAGCTGTTTTTT,CASSQEGGRETGELFF
-,TRBV7-9,-,TRBJ2-5,TGTGCCAGCAGCCTCCGTGAGGCCCTCACCCAAGAGACCCAGTACTTC,CASSLREALTQETQYF
TRBD2,TRBV7-2,many,TRBJ2-2,TGTGCCAGCAGCTCCTTAGTAGCGGGAGGTCGGGAGCTGTTTTTT,CASSSLVAGGRELFF
TRBD1,TRBV6-5,few,TRBJ1-2,TGTGCCAGCAGTGGCAGGGGGGCCGGAAGCTATGGCTACACCTTC,CASSGRGAGSYGYTF
-,TRBV23-1,-,TRBJ2-7,TGCGCCAGCAGTCTTGGGTGCGAGCAGTACTTC,CASSLGCEQYF
TRBD2,TRBV14,few,TRBJ2-1,TGTGCCAGCAGCCAAGGCCCCCTACTAGCGGTCTACAATGGGCAGTTCTTC,CASSQGPLLAVYNGQFF
-,TRBV7-2,-,TRBJ2-3,TGTGCCAGCAGGCTAGGCAATTTTCAACATACGCAGTATTTT,CASRLGNFQHTQYF
TRBD2,TRBV6-2/TRBV6-3,-,TRBJ2-7,TGTGCCAGCAGTTACTCAGCGGGGGGTACGACCTACGAGCAGTACTTC,CASSYSAGGTTYEQYF
TRBD2,TRBV20-1,few,TRBJ2-3,TGCAGTGCTAGAGACGCGGGGGTAGATACGCAGTATTTT,CSARDAGVDTQYF
TRBD2,TRBV7-2,few,TRBJ2-5,TGTGCCAGCAGCCTAAGGACTAGCGGGATAGGGGAGACCCAGTACTTC,CASSLRTSGIGETQYF
TRBD2,TRBV12-3/TRBV12-4,-,TRBJ2-2,TGTGCCAGCAGTTTAGCGAGCCTAGCGGGAAGGACCGGGGAGCTGTTTTTT,CASSLASLAGRTGELFF
-,TRBV6-1,few,TRBJ1-2,TGTGCCAGCAGTGAGAAACAGGGACTCTTAGCTAACTATGGCTACACCTTC,CASSEKQGLLANYGYTF
TRBD1,TRBV10-3,-,TRBJ1-5,TGTGCCATCAGAGATGACAGGGGGGGTCAGCCCCAGCATTTT,CAIRDDRGGQPQHF
-,TRBV6-5,few,TRBJ1-2,TGTGCCAGCAGTCAACCCGGGGGCAGCTATGGCTACACCTTC,CASSQPGGSYGYTF
-,TRBV14,-,TRBJ2-2,TGTGCCAGCAGCCAAGATCTGCCGGACACCGGGGAGCTGTTTTTT,CASSQDLPDTGELFF